Each of the 18 T cell receptor beta chains below was sequenced from the same sample in a study of blood T cells in healthy people across ages. Alongside a J-beta primer mix, a sample-barcoded 5' primer served in a second PCR lasting about 7 to 12 cycles. Each CDR3 protein gets one entry after TCRdb re-called the 5' RACE reads with MiXCR. The sample includes 850,000 to 1,300,000 distinct CDR3 sequences, 35% to 55% of them seen just once. Source material: blood. These receptor sequences come from a woman in her fifties or sixties in good health.

The CDR3 bases are TGCGCCAGCAGCCCGACTCTAGCGGGAGTCTACAATGAGCAGTTCTTC. Translation: CASSPTLAGVYNEQFF. The chain links TRBV5-1 to TRBJ2-1; the match to TRBD2 covers 10 bases. CDR3 size: 16 residues. Germline CDR1 reads SGHRS; CDR2 reads YFSETQ. Trimming took 4 bases from V and 3 from J; bases not matched to a gene: 7.

The V gene is TRBV24-1, the J gene TRBJ2-1, with 8 bases lining up with TRBD1. Trimming cost V 5 bases and J 3 bases; bases outside gene matches: 5. Per the germline V gene, CDR1 is KGHDR and CDR2 is SFDVKD. There are 15 residues in the CDR3. The CDR3 coding sequence is TGTGCCACCAGTGCGACAGGACAGGGCTACAATGAGCAGTTCTTC. As protein: CATSATGQGYNEQFF.

V gene TRBV3-1 combines with J gene TRBJ2-3; D is uncertain. CDR1 is LGHDT, CDR2 YNNKEL, per germline (reference sequence). The CDR3 loop spans 12 amino acids. The ends were cut back, 3 bases at V and 3 bases at J, with 4 bases in the middle. In nucleotides, the CDR3 is TGTGCCAGCAGCCATGGTACAGATACGCAGTATTTT. It translates to CASSHGTDTQYF.

The J gene is TRBJ2-1, the V gene TRBV11-3, with 9 bases that match TRBD2. The junction had 12 bases not matched to a gene; V was cut back by 0 bases and J by 9 bases. The V gene's germline CDR1 is SGHNT and CDR2 YENEEA. The CDR3 spans 17 residues. DNA for the CDR3: TGTGCCAGCAGCTTAGATAGTCGGCTAGCGGGGCAAGGTGAGCAGTTCTTC. Translation: CASSLDSRLAGQGEQFF.

A note on this clonotype: An end of the junction does not agree with germline; a read error may underlie this. The J gene is TRBJ2-1, the V gene TRBV5-1, with 7 bases aligning to TRBD2. The CDR3 covers 17 residues. Germline-derived CDR1 and CDR2 are SGHRS and YFSETQ. This CDR3 reads CTSSLESVGRTYNEQFF. Here the CDR3 DNA reads TGCACCAGCAGCTTGGAGTCGGTCGGGAGGACCTACAATGAGCAGTTCTTC.

In its sample, this clonotype was seen a few times. The chain links TRBV29-1 to TRBJ2-1; D is possibly TRBD1 (6 bases). CDR1 is SQVTM and CDR2 is ANQGSEA in the germline V gene. Trimming shortened V by 5 bases and J by 1 base, and 24 bases separated the two germline ends. The length of the CDR3 is 18 residues. CDR3 protein: CSVHGKVQGLSSYNEQFF. The CDR3, as DNA: TGCAGCGTTCACGGAAAGGTACAGGGTCTCTCTTCCTACAATGAGCAGTTCTTC.

This clonotype has a count of ten or more. The V call is TRBV7-2, the J call TRBJ2-1, with a possible D match to TRBD2 (6 bases). Trimming cost V 1 base and J 4 bases, with 11 bases left between them. Germline CDR1 and CDR2: SGHTA and FQGNSA. This CDR3 contains 15 residues. The CDR3 spells CASSLVPGDYNEQFF. The CDR3 DNA follows: TGTGCCAGCAGCTTAGTGCCGGGAGATTACAATGAGCAGTTCTTC.

The count of this clonotype is one. The rearrangement links TRBV6-1 to TRBJ2-7; D not resolved. V was pared by 8 bases and J by 0 bases, with 11 bases between. This CDR3 has 13 amino acids. Looked up from germline, CDR1 is MNHNS and CDR2 is SASEGT. CDR3 region: CASFPLNSYEQYF. The CDR3, as DNA: TGTGCCAGCTTCCCTCTCAACTCCTACGAGCAGTACTTC.

The chain has TRBV5-6 and TRBJ2-6; 8 bases fit TRBD1. The CDR3 spans 20 residues. The germline CDR1 and CDR2 sequences are SGHDT and YYEEEE. Trimming took 4 bases from V and 0 from J; bases not matched to a gene: 15. For the CDR3, the DNA is TGTGCCAGCAGCGACCAGGGGGCCGATTCCGCCTACTCTGGGGCCAACGTCCTGACTTTC. It yields the protein CASSDQGADSAYSGANVLTF.

The chain joins TRBV5-6 to TRBJ1-2, with TRBD1 matching over 7 bases. Germline CDR1 SGHDT, CDR2 YYEEEE. The CDR3 loop spans 13 amino acids. V trimming: 5 bases; J trimming: 4 bases; junction bases outside the gene matches: 5. Here the CDR3 DNA reads TGTGCCAGCAGTCAAACAGGGGTCTATGGCTACACCTTC. This translates into CASSQTGVYGYTF.

J is TRBJ2-3 and V is TRBV5-6, with D unresolved. V was cut by 1 base and J by 6 bases, with 9 bases left in between. Germline CDR1 reads SGHDT; CDR2 reads YYEEEE. CDR3 length equals 13 residues. The CDR3 here is CASSLKPADTQYF. The CDR3, as DNA: TGTGCCAGCAGCTTGAAGCCAGCGGATACGCAGTATTTT. Full variable domain (rest looked up from reference TRBV5-6 and TRBJ2-3): DAGVTQSPTHLIKTRGQQVTLRCSPKSGHDTVSWYQQALGQGPQFIFQYYEEEERQRGNFPDRFSGHQFPNYSSELNVNALLLGDSALYLCASSLKPADTQYFGPGTRLTVL.

This clonotype has a single count. V usage is TRBV4-1 and J usage is TRBJ1-5; D unclear. The CDR3 sequence is 16 residues long. Per the germline V gene, CDR1 is MGHRA and CDR2 is YSYEKL. V was pared by 0 bases and J by 4 bases, with 13 bases between. DNA for the CDR3: TGCGCCAGCAGCCAAGAGCGGCCAGACGGGAATCAGCCCCAGCATTTT. Protein: CASSQERPDGNQPQHF.

The V gene is TRBV18, the J gene TRBJ2-5; 8 bases agree with TRBD1. TRBJ2-7 matches the DNA end more closely, so the J call is doubtful. Germline assignment: CDR1 KGHSH and CDR2 LQKENI. This CDR3 has 16 residues. The DNA for the CDR3 is TGTGCCAGCTCACCAATAACCGAAGACAGGGGCAGCGAGCAGTACTTC. This codes for CASSPITEDRGSEQYF.

V gene TRBV28 combines with J gene TRBJ2-7; 7 nucleotides match TRBD2. The length of the CDR3 is 16 residues. J lost 0 bases, V lost 4 bases, and 9 bases had no gene match. Per the germline V gene, CDR1 is MDHEN and CDR2 is SYDVKM. CDR3 nucleotides: TGTGCCAGCAGTTCGGCTAGCGGTGGTTCCTCCTACGAGCAGTACTTC. This sequence encodes CASSSASGGSSYEQYF.

The J gene is TRBJ2-1, the V gene TRBV7-9, with a possible D match to TRBD2 (6 bases). CDR1 SEHNR and CDR2 FQNEAQ come from the germline V gene (reference sequence). This CDR3 contains 14 residues. Trimming took off 5 bases at V and 8 bases at J, with 16 bases between the two ends. This chain's CDR3 is CASSVGSGVDEQFF. The CDR3 DNA reads TGTGCCAGCAGCGTAGGGTCGGGAGTTGATGAGCAGTTCTTC.

This chain connects TRBV7-6 to TRBJ2-5; 14 bases match TRBD2. The DNA end is a closer match to TRBJ2-7, so the J assignment may be wrong. The CDR3 extends over 17 amino acids. Germline lookup yields CDR1 SGHVS and CDR2 FNYEAQ. As DNA, the CDR3 is TGTGCCAGCAGCTTAGAGGGACTAGCGGGAGTCGTCGACGAGCAGTACTTC. Amino acids: CASSLEGLAGVVDEQYF.

This clonotype was seen only a few times. The chain carries TRBV11-2 and TRBJ2-1; D unresolved. CDR3 length: 14 residues. Trimming left V 0 bases short and J 7 bases short, with 10 bases between. Germline CDR1 is SGHAT and CDR2 is FQNNGV. CDR3 DNA: TGTGCCAGCAGCTTAGATCATGTGCAGAATGAGCAGTTCTTC. It encodes CASSLDHVQNEQFF. Variable domain in full (rest from reference TRBV11-2 and TRBJ2-1): EAGVAQSPRYKIIEKRQSVAFWCNPISGHATLYWYQQILGQGPKLLIQFQNNGVVDDSQLPKDRFSAERLKGVDSTLKIQPAKLEDSAVYLCASSLDHVQNEQFFGPGTRLTVL.

This clonotype showed up just a few times. The J gene is TRBJ2-2, the V gene TRBV29-1, with D perhaps TRBD1 (7 bases). The length of the CDR3 is 15 residues. Germline V gene lookup returns CDR1 SQVTM and CDR2 ANQGSEA. V was clipped by 8 bases and J by 6 bases, with 22 bases between them. The CDR3 DNA reads as TGCAGCTCTACCGGGAGCCGAGGGGGCGCCGGGGAGCTGTTTTTT. As protein: CSSTGSRGGAGELFF.